A selection of T cell receptor beta chains follows, all from one sample in a study of PD-1 blockade in mismatch repair-deficient tumors. This table comes from immunoSEQ multiplex PCR, and its TCRdb copy is limited to in-frame clones, with some not included. The profile shows about 9,800 clones, approximately 84% of them singletons. What these receptors recognize is not known. The sequencing used cells cultured in vitro, collected from a patient treated with pembrolizumab. Source of these receptors: an adult with mismatch repair-deficient cancer. Both conserved end residues are part of each CDR3. The D gene is left open where the match is weak. Size is stated for part of the rows, as once, few or many counts, or as a class when the clone is expanded.

clone_size: -; v_call: TRBV2; j_call: TRBJ2-3; d_call: -; cdr3_nt: TGTGCAGTCGACGGGAGCACAGATACGCAGTATTTT; cdr3_aa: CAVDGSTDTQYF
clone_size: -; v_call: TRBV7-9; j_call: TRBJ2-3; d_call: -; cdr3_nt: TGTGCCAGCAGCTCACGCACTTTTAGCACAGATACGCAGTATTTT; cdr3_aa: CASSSRTFSTDTQYF
clone_size: -; v_call: TRBV10-1; j_call: TRBJ2-7; d_call: TRBD1; cdr3_nt: TGCGCCAGCAGTGAGGCAGGGGGCTCCTACGAGCAGTACTTC; cdr3_aa: CASSEAGGSYEQYF
clone_size: -; v_call: TRBV28; j_call: TRBJ1-5; d_call: -; cdr3_nt: TGTGCCAGCAGTTTCGGGACTCCAGATCAGCCCCAGCATTTT; cdr3_aa: CASSFGTPDQPQHF
clone_size: -; v_call: TRBV30; j_call: TRBJ2-5; d_call: -; cdr3_nt: TGTGCCTGGAGTGGTGGTGGGGACCAAGAGACCCAGTACTTC; cdr3_aa: CAWSGGGDQETQYF
clone_size: -; v_call: TRBV5-5; j_call: TRBJ1-5; d_call: -; cdr3_nt: TGTGCCAGCAGCTTCACCACGGGACAGCCCCAGCATTTT; cdr3_aa: CASSFTTGQPQHF
clone_size: -; v_call: TRBV5-1; j_call: TRBJ2-3; d_call: -; cdr3_nt: TGCGCCAGCAGCTTGGCTGGACTCCCTAGCACAGATACGCAGTATTTT; cdr3_aa: CASSLAGLPSTDTQYF
clone_size: -; v_call: TRBV27; j_call: TRBJ2-7; d_call: TRBD1; cdr3_nt: TGTGCCAGCAGACAAACAGGGGGCTTATCCTACGAGCAGTACTTC; cdr3_aa: CASRQTGGLSYEQYF
clone_size: -; v_call: TRBV6-5; j_call: TRBJ1-5; d_call: -; cdr3_nt: TGTGCCAGCAGTTACGCGGGGGGCGGGGGGCAGCCCCAGCATTTT; cdr3_aa: CASSYAGGGGQPQHF
clone_size: few; v_call: TRBV11-2; j_call: TRBJ2-7; d_call: TRBD2; cdr3_nt: TGTGCCAGCAGCGCCATAGCGGGAGGGCCTCGAGACTACGAGCAGTACTTC; cdr3_aa: CASSAIAGGPRDYEQYF
clone_size: -; v_call: TRBV9; j_call: TRBJ2-3; d_call: TRBD2; cdr3_nt: TGTGCCAGCAGCCCTCGGACTAGCAGTTTAACTAGCACAGATACGCAGTATTTT; cdr3_aa: CASSPRTSSLTSTDTQYF
clone_size: once; v_call: TRBV28; j_call: TRBJ2-7; d_call: TRBD2; cdr3_nt: TGTGCCAGCAGTCTAAGACTAGCGGGAGGACCTACCTACGAGCAGTACTTC; cdr3_aa: CASSLRLAGGPTYEQYF
clone_size: -; v_call: TRBV5-1; j_call: TRBJ2-5; d_call: -; cdr3_nt: TGCGCCAGCGGCGACGGGGTCGTGGGAATGGGGACCCAGTACTTC; cdr3_aa: CASGDGVVGMGTQYF
clone_size: few; v_call: TRBV7-9; j_call: TRBJ2-7; d_call: -; cdr3_nt: TGTGCCAGCAGCTCCCCCGTGGTACTGGAGCAGTACTTC; cdr3_aa: CASSSPVVLEQYF
clone_size: -; v_call: TRBV19; j_call: TRBJ1-3; d_call: TRBD1; cdr3_nt: TGTGCCAGTACTGTTATGGGGACAGGGCCTGGAAACACCATATATTTT; cdr3_aa: CASTVMGTGPGNTIYF
clone_size: -; v_call: TRBV29-1; j_call: TRBJ1-2; d_call: -; cdr3_nt: TGCAGCGTTGAAGGGGCAGGGGAGCGGAGCCATGGCTACACCTTC; cdr3_aa: CSVEGAGERSHGYTF
clone_size: -; v_call: TRBV11-2; j_call: TRBJ2-7; d_call: TRBD2; cdr3_nt: TGTGCCAGCAGCTACGGGACTAGCGGGAGCTCCTACGAGCAGTACTTC; cdr3_aa: CASSYGTSGSSYEQYF